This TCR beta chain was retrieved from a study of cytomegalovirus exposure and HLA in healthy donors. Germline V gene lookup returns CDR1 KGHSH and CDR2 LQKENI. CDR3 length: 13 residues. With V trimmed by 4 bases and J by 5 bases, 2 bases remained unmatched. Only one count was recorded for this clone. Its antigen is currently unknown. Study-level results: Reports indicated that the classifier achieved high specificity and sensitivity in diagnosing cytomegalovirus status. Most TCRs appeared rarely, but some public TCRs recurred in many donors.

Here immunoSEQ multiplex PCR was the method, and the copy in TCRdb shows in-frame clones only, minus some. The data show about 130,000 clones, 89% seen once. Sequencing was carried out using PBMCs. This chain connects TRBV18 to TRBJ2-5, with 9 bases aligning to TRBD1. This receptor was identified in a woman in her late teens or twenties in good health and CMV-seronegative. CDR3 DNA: TGTGCCAGCTCACGGGACAGGGCCGAGACCCAGTACTTC. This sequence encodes CASSRDRAETQYF.